Presented here are 12 T cell receptor beta chains from one specimen sequenced in a study of blood T cell repertoires in COVID-19 (dated by TCRdb to the early 2020s). The library was built by means of the immunoSEQ multiplex PCR assay. What TCRdb holds here is the immuneACCESS table cut down to in-frame rearrangements. Part of the clones is not present; checked against another copy, under half of the missing clones reflect an unresolved V gene, and the others are unexplained. Across this sample there are roughly 230,000 clones, with 65% to 90% seen only once. The ten largest clones add up to less than 7.5% of the sample. Sequenced input: peripheral blood. Every receptor here comes from a woman in her fifties or sixties with acute or convalescent COVID-19.

This sequence joins TRBV9 and TRBJ1-4; D is ambiguous. CDR1 is SGDLS, CDR2 YYNGEE, per germline. V lost 3 bases and J lost 3, with 9 bases in between. CDR3 length: 14 residues. The CDR3 bases are TGTGCCAGCAGCGGGGGAGCCCCTAATGAAAAACTGTTTTTT. This encodes CASSGGAPNEKLFF.

The rearrangement joins TRBV29-1 to TRBJ2-1; D might be TRBD1 (6 bases). The CDR3 is 17 residues long. The V end was cut by 2 bases, the J end by 3 bases, with 20 bases between. Germline values: CDR1 SQVTM, CDR2 ANQGSEA. The CDR3 nucleotides read TGCAGCGTTGAAAGGTCCGGAAAAGGGACACACTACAATGAGCAGTTCTTC. This codes for CSVERSGKGTHYNEQFF.

The rearrangement joins TRBV9 to TRBJ1-4, with D possibly TRBD1 on 5 matching bases. The CDR3 consists of 15 residues. Trimming shortened V by 0 bases and J by 7 bases, and 13 bases separated the two germline ends. CDR1 SGDLS and CDR2 YYNGEE come from the germline V gene. CDR3 region: CASSVVPGRGEKLFF. CDR3 in DNA: TGTGCCAGCAGCGTAGTGCCAGGGAGGGGTGAAAAACTGTTTTTT.

The V gene is TRBV28, the J gene TRBJ2-1; maybe TRBD2 (6 bases). The CDR3 is made up of 15 amino acids. The V end lost 2 bases, the J end lost 7 bases, and 15 bases lay between the germline ends. CDR1 and CDR2 from the germline V gene are MDHEN and SYDVKM. Here the CDR3 reads CASSLTIAGRNEQFF. CDR3 DNA sequence: TGTGCCAGCAGTTTAACAATCGCGGGGAGGAATGAGCAGTTCTTC.

The sample holds one count of this clone. The chain carries TRBV9 and TRBJ1-2; no clear D. Trimming took 1 base from V and 7 from J, leaving 14 bases between them. This CDR3 region has 14 residues. Looked up from germline, CDR1 is SGDLS and CDR2 is YYNGEE. In nucleotides, the CDR3 is TGTGCCAGCAGCGTAAGAGGCAGCCCTGGTGGCTACACCTTC. Its translation: CASSVRGSPGGYTF.

V is TRBV6-4 and J is TRBJ2-1, with 10 bases aligning to TRBD2. V lost 3 bases and J lost 0; bases outside the gene matches: 5. CDR1 is MRHNA and CDR2 is SNTAGT in the germline V gene. The CDR3 covers 17 residues. The CDR3 coding sequence is TGTGCCAGCAGTGAATATCCTAGCGGGAGCTCCTACAATGAGCAGTTCTTC. Amino acids: CASSEYPSGSSYNEQFF.

CDR3 protein: CASSRDRGQVGELFF. In DNA, the CDR3 is TGTGCCAGCAGCCGGGACAGGGGGCAGGTCGGGGAGCTGTTTTTT. V is TRBV4-2 and J is TRBJ2-2; 12 nucleotides align to TRBD1. After removal of 4 bases from V and 7 bases from J, the junction contained 4 bases not matched to a gene. CDR1 is LGHNA and CDR2 is YNFKEQ in the germline V gene. This CDR3 spans 15 amino acids.

This clone occurred many times. The gene calls are TRBV3-1 (or the pseudogene TRBV3-2) and TRBJ2-7; TRBD1 matches at 7 bases. The CDR3 contains 17 residues. Germline assignment: CDR1 LGHDT and CDR2 YNNKEL (reference sequence). The J segment lost 2 bases and the V segment lost 3 bases, leaving 13 bases of the junction unmatched. The CDR3 region is CASSQFRGTLHPYEQYF. In DNA, the CDR3 is TGTGCCAGCAGCCAGTTCAGGGGGACCCTGCACCCCTACGAGCAGTACTTC.

V gene TRBV4-1 combines with J gene TRBJ1-2, with a tentative D call TRBD1 (5 bases). Germline CDR1 reads MGHRA; CDR2 reads YSYEKL. The CDR3 spans 13 residues. Trimming took 3 bases from V and 8 from J, leaving 13 bases between them. The CDR3 nucleotides read TGCGCCAGCAGCCAGGCCGGGACTTACGGCTACACCTTC. Residues: CASSQAGTYGYTF.

The CDR3 region is CASSLVKGNPYEQYF. CDR3 nucleotide sequence: TGTGCCAGCAGCTTAGTAAAGGGGAACCCCTACGAGCAGTACTTC. The chain is built from TRBV7-2 and TRBJ2-7, with a tentative D call TRBD1 (5 bases). V was shortened by 1 base and J by 2 bases, with 12 bases between the two germline ends. Looked up from germline, CDR1 is SGHTA and CDR2 is FQGNSA. The CDR3 extends over 15 amino acids.

This chain uses TRBV30 with TRBJ2-7; 7 bases are a match to TRBD1. CDR1 GTSNPN and CDR2 SVGIG come from the germline V gene (reference sequence). The ends lost 0 bases at V and 3 bases at J; junction bases unmatched: 2. This CDR3 has 13 residues. The DNA of the CDR3 is TGTGCCTGGAGTGTAGACAGGGACTACGAGCAGTACTTC. Residues: CAWSVDRDYEQYF.

This chain uses TRBV10-2 with TRBJ2-7; TRBD2 is a possible D gene (5 bases). Trimming removed 10 bases from V and 3 bases from J, with 10 bases in between. The CDR3 runs 11 residues. The germline CDR1 and CDR2 sequences are WSHSY and SAAADI. This CDR3 is CATWEIYEQYF. For the CDR3, the DNA is TGCGCCACCTGGGAGATCTACGAGCAGTACTTC.